This T cell receptor (beta chain) was obtained from a study of regulatory T cells in long-lasting Graves disease. Study-level information: New Graves' disease cases had less than 3 months of antithyroid drugs.

Per germline, CDR1 DFQATT and CDR2 SNEGSKA (reference sequence). The CDR3 is made up of 14 amino acids. V dropped 6 bases and J dropped 6; count of bases not matched to a gene: 9. Ten or more counts support this clonotype. The time point was: newly diagnosed GD, antithyroid drugs for less than 3 months. TCR sequences were obtained from RNA taken from PBMCs. EDTA tubes were used for drawing approximately 8.4 milliliters of peripheral blood. iRepertoire HTBI primers and Arm-PCR of CDR3 regions built TCR beta libraries. MiXCR, run by TCRdb on the multiplex PCR reads, gives a single entry per CDR3 protein. The data show under 250,000 distinct CDR3 sequences, with just over 20% seen just once and roughly 13% held by the top ten.

The chain has TRBV20-1 and TRBJ2-1; 9 bases are a match to TRBD1. The input for sequencing was peripheral blood mononuclear cells (PBMCs), taken at new diagnosis, from a patient treated with antithyroid drugs. The sequence derives from a female donor with Graves disease. CDR3: CSASTGGVGNEQFF. The CDR3 nucleotides are TGCAGTGCCTCGACAGGGGGGGTGGGCAATGAGCAGTTCTTC.